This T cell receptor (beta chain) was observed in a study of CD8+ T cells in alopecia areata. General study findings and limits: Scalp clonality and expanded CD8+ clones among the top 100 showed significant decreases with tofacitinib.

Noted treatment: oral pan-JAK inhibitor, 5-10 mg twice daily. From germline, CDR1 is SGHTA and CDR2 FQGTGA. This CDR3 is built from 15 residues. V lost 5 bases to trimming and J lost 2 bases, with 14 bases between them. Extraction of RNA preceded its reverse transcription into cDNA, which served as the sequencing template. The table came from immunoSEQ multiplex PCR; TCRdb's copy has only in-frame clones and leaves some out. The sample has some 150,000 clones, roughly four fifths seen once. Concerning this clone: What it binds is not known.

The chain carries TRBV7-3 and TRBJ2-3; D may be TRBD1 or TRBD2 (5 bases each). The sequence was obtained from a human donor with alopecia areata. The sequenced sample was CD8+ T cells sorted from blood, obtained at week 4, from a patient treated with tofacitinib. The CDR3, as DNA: TGTGCCAGCAGCCCTACCGGGACCACCACAGATACGCAGTATTTT. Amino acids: CASSPTGTTTDTQYF.